This paragraph covers one TCR beta chain sequence. Its antigen is still unknown. The length of the CDR3 is 13 residues. Trimming left V 6 bases short and J 4 bases short, with 12 bases between. Looked up from germline, CDR1 is KGHSH and CDR2 is LQKENI. This entry belongs to a study of cytomegalovirus exposure and HLA in healthy donors. Vbeta (60) and Jbeta (13) primers were used in the PCR. TCRdb's copy holds only in-frame clones and misses some; the assay was immunoSEQ multiplex PCR. The sample's table shows over 45,000 clones. Study observations and caveats: Presence/absence analyses assumed roughly uniform sequencing depth across donors, which may not hold. Associated with HLA alleles at 0.05 false discovery rate in a later analysis were over 15,000 TCR beta sequences.

The TCR comes from a woman between 18 and 29 years old in good health and CMV-seronegative. Sequencing was done on a sample of PBMCs. The rearrangement uses TRBV18 and TRBJ1-1; D perhaps matches TRBD1 (5 bases). DNA for the CDR3: TGTGCCAGCTCCGCTCAGGGTGGCACTGAAGCTTTCTTT. Amino acid sequence: CASSAQGGTEAFF. The full variable domain, completed using reference TRBV18 and TRBJ1-1, is NAGVMQNPRHLVRRRGQEARLRCSPMKGHSHVYWYRQLPEEGLKFMVYLQKENIIDESGMPKERFSAEFPKEGPSILRIQQVVRGDSAAYFCASSAQGGTEAFFGQGTRLTVV.